This TCR beta chain was documented in a study of blood T cell repertoires in COVID-19. Study context: Samples came from the United States, Italy and Spain, spanning acute and convalescent COVID-19. Sources were T cells, B-cell-depleted T cells, or PBMCs; the material itself was cDNA or gDNA.

The CDR3 sequence is 16 residues long. V shed 7 bases and J shed 0 bases, with 16 bases lying between them. Looked up from germline, CDR1 is LNHDA and CDR2 is SQIVND (reference sequence). As handled by the study authors: It was from reference gene primer amplification that nucleated cell counts were estimated. Assay: immunoSEQ multiplex PCR; the TCRdb copy retains only in-frame clones and omits some. V, J and clone size derive from that table, while D and trimming were established from the DNA sequence. Here the sample spans about 97,000 clones, about 90% being singletons. Only one count was recorded for this clone.

This rearrangement joins TRBV19 to TRBJ1-5; perhaps TRBD1 as D (6 bases). The origin of this receptor is a man in his forties or fifties with acute or convalescent COVID-19. Input material: peripheral blood. The CDR3 loop is CASTPGTGSSNQPQHF. The CDR3 DNA follows: TGTGCCAGTACCCCAGGAACAGGGAGTAGCAATCAGCCCCAGCATTTT. The full variable domain, rest sourced from reference TRBV19 and TRBJ1-5, is DGGITQSPKYLFRKEGQNVTLSCEQNLNHDAMYWYRQDPGQGLRLIYYSQIVNDFQKGDIAEGYSVSREKKESFPLTVTSAQKNPTAFYLCASTPGTGSSNQPQHFGDGTRLSIL.